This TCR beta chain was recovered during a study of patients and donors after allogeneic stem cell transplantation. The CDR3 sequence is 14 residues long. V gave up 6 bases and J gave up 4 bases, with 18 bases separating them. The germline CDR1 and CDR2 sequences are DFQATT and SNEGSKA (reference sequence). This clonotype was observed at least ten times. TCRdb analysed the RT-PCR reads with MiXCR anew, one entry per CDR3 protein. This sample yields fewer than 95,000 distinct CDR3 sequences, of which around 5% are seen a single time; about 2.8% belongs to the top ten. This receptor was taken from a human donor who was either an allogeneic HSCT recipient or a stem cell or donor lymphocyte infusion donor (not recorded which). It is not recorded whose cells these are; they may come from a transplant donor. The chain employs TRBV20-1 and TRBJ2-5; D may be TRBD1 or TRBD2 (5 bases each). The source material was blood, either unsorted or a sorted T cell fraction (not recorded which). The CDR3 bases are TGCAGTGCCCATGCTATGAGGGGTCGAGAGACCCAGTACTTC. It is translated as CSAHAMRGRETQYF.